The sequence of this T cell receptor beta chain was determined in a study of T cell repertoires in cytomegalovirus infection. General study findings and limits: Within the response measured ex vivo, HLA-C-restricted CMV-specific TCR beta clonotypes were dominant. Totalled public TCR beta family frequency picked out people who carried CMV plus the relevant HLA.

TCRdb re-analysed the reads in MiXCR, keeping a single row per CDR3 protein. Of approximately 700,000 distinct CDR3 sequences detected, roughly 35% appear once; the ten largest clones hold around 2.8%. The V gene's germline CDR1 is ENHRY and CDR2 SYGVKD. V shed 6 bases and J shed 7 bases, with 13 bases lying between them. The CDR3 totals 14 residues. As concerns this clonotype: What it binds is not known.

This sequence joins TRBV10-3 and TRBJ1-6; D remains ambiguous. The material sequenced was PBMCs. The sequence was obtained from a human donor in good health (CMV status not recorded). Some clones in this sample may be carry-over from other donors' samples. The CDR3 sequence: CAIRATVDNSPLHF. CDR3 DNA: TGTGCCATCAGGGCAACAGTGGACAATTCACCCCTCCACTTT.